The rows below give T cell receptor beta chains drawn from one sample of a study of cytomegalovirus exposure and HLA in healthy donors. Only in-frame clones appear in the TCRdb table, and some are missing; sequencing was by immunoSEQ multiplex PCR. Of 100,000 to 150,000 clones in the sample, about 80% were seen once. Sequenced material: PBMCs. These receptors came from a woman in her thirties or forties in good health and CMV-seropositive. CDR3s include the opening cysteine and the closing phenylalanine or tryptophan. The order of the fields is J gene, D gene, clone size, V gene, CDR3 protein, CDR3 DNA. D genes are given only for firm matches. Rows may omit the clone size; those that give it use once, few, many or a size class.

TRBJ2-3 TRBD2 NA TRBV6-4 CASSLGTSGTDTQYF TGTGCCAGCAGTCTCGGGACTAGCGGGACAGATACGCAGTATTTT
TRBJ2-7 TRBD1 NA TRBV5-5 CASSWTGPDYEQYF TGTGCCAGCAGCTGGACAGGACCCGACTACGAGCAGTACTTC
TRBJ1-4 NA NA TRBV4-1 CASSQAGTTNEKLFF TGCGCCAGCAGCCAAGCAGGGACAACTAATGAAAAACTGTTTTTT
TRBJ2-1 NA once TRBV7-9 CASSLGSGNEQFF TGTGCCAGCAGCTTAGGGTCAGGGAATGAGCAGTTCTTC
TRBJ2-2 TRBD2 once TRBV6-1 CASSAQLAGNTGELFF TGTGCCAGCAGTGCACAACTAGCGGGTAACACCGGGGAGCTGTTTTTT
TRBJ1-5 TRBD1 NA TRBV19 CASSIMVTGGNQPQHF TGTGCCAGTAGTATTATGGTGACAGGGGGCAATCAGCCCCAGCATTTT
TRBJ2-7 TRBD2 NA TRBV5-1 CASSLEPSGTYEQYF TGCGCCAGCAGCTTGGAGCCTAGCGGAACCTACGAGCAGTACTTC
TRBJ1-6 TRBD1 NA TRBV19 CASKGGPSSYNSPLHF TGTGCCAGTAAAGGGGGCCCGAGCTCCTATAATTCACCCCTCCACTTT
TRBJ2-7 NA NA TRBV4-1 CASSQEAGLYEQYF TGCGCCAGCAGCCAAGAGGCAGGGCTCTACGAGCAGTACTTC
TRBJ2-7 TRBD1 few TRBV6-1 CASRGQGGTYEQYF TGTGCCAGCAGGGGACAGGGAGGTACATACGAGCAGTACTTC
TRBJ2-7 TRBD2 NA TRBV2 CASSGGTSGLWGEQYF TGTGCCAGCAGTGGCGGGACTAGCGGGCTCTGGGGGGAGCAGTACTTC
TRBJ1-1 NA few TRBV19 CASHPQGSTEAFF TGTGCCAGTCACCCCCAGGGTAGCACTGAAGCTTTCTTT
TRBJ1-6 TRBD1 NA TRBV12-5 CASGGTLTGELRSPLHF TGTGCTAGTGGAGGCACCTTGACAGGGGAGCTTCGTTCACCCCTCCACTTT
TRBJ2-5 TRBD2 NA TRBV6-5 CASRPPGLVKETQYF TGTGCCAGCAGACCACCGGGACTAGTGAAGGAGACCCAGTACTTC
TRBJ1-1 TRBD1 once TRBV30 CAHRTGGSTEAFF TGTGCCCACCGGACAGGGGGGTCCACTGAAGCTTTCTTT
TRBJ1-2 TRBD1 NA TRBV4-3 CASSREQGADYGYTF TGCGCCAGCAGCCGAGAACAGGGGGCGGACTATGGCTACACCTTC
TRBJ2-5 NA NA TRBV11-2 CASSLQRMQETQYF TGTGCCAGCAGCTTACAGCGGATGCAAGAGACCCAGTACTTC
TRBJ2-7 NA NA TRBV30 CAWSVLSTLTYEQYF TGTGCCTGGAGTGTACTTAGCACTCTCACCTACGAGCAGTACTTC
TRBJ2-1 TRBD1 NA TRBV11-3 CASSLAGTGNEQFF TGTGCCAGCAGCTTAGCCGGGACAGGGAATGAGCAGTTCTTC
TRBJ2-7 NA NA TRBV25-1 CASAGGGRGREDPYEQYF TGTGCCAGCGCGGGCGGGGGCCGCGGGCGGGAAGACCCCTACGAGCAGTACTTC
TRBJ2-7 TRBD1 NA TRBV19 CASREQGADEQYF TGTGCCAGTCGAGAACAGGGGGCCGACGAGCAGTACTTC
TRBJ2-2 TRBD1 NA TRBV5-1 CASSVAGTGANTGELFF TGCGCCAGCAGCGTGGCCGGGACAGGGGCTAACACCGGGGAGCTGTTTTTT
TRBJ2-5 NA NA TRBV28 CASSRYENEYQETQYF TGTGCCAGCAGCCGTTACGAGAACGAGTACCAAGAGACCCAGTACTTC
TRBJ2-1 NA few TRBV5-5 CASSLVAVNEQFF TGTGCCAGCAGCTTGGTAGCGGTCAATGAGCAGTTCTTC
TRBJ2-1 TRBD2 NA TRBV19 CASSSGTSALKWQFF TGTGCCAGTAGCTCCGGGACTAGCGCCTTAAAATGGCAGTTCTTC
TRBJ2-1 TRBD2 NA TRBV2 CASSDMGLVGNEQFF TGTGCCAGCAGTGATATGGGACTAGTTGGCAATGAGCAGTTCTTC
TRBJ2-6 NA NA TRBV4-2 CASSQERTAGANVLTF TGTGCCAGCAGCCAAGAAAGGACTGCTGGGGCCAACGTCCTGACTTTC
TRBJ2-7 TRBD1 NA TRBV4-2 CASSQGLDRVEQYF TGTGCCAGCAGCCAAGGGCTAGACAGGGTCGAGCAGTACTTC
TRBJ2-3 NA NA TRBV4-3 CASSQDGGFSTDTQYF TGCGCCAGCAGCCAAGATGGAGGGTTTAGCACAGATACGCAGTATTTT
TRBJ1-1 NA NA TRBV27 CASSLFFPQGINTEAFF TGTGCCAGCAGTTTATTTTTCCCCCAGGGAATCAACACTGAAGCTTTCTTT
TRBJ2-1 NA NA TRBV15 CATSRGLTGAYNEQFF TGTGCCACCAGCAGGGGTCTAACGGGAGCCTACAATGAGCAGTTCTTC
TRBJ2-7 NA NA TRBV28 CASVGGGASSYEQYF TGTGCCAGCGTGGGAGGCGGGGCAAGCTCCTACGAGCAGTACTTC
TRBJ2-3 NA NA TRBV5-1 CASSLDGDSTDTQYF TGCGCCAGCAGCTTGGACGGGGATAGCACAGATACGCAGTATTTT
TRBJ2-6 NA NA TRBV7-9 CASSLRGNGANVLTF TGTGCCAGCAGCCTGAGGGGGAATGGGGCCAACGTCCTGACTTTC
TRBJ2-7 NA NA TRBV7-9 CSSSLGGDEQYF TGTTCCAGCAGCTTAGGGGGGGACGAGCAGTACTTC
TRBJ2-7 TRBD2 NA TRBV6-5 CASSYGTSGEQYF TGTGCCAGCAGTTACGGGACTAGCGGCGAGCAGTACTTC
TRBJ2-3 NA NA TRBV27 CASSLSISTSTDTQYF TGTGCCAGCAGTTTAAGTATCTCAACTAGCACAGATACGCAGTATTTT
TRBJ2-5 TRBD2 NA TRBV11-3 CASSLGSSGIVETQYF TGTGCCAGCAGCTTAGGTAGCAGCGGGATAGTAGAGACCCAGTACTTC
TRBJ1-5 TRBD1 few TRBV6-5 CASSPLYRGQPQHF TGTGCCAGCAGTCCATTATACAGGGGACAGCCCCAGCATTTT
TRBJ1-4 NA NA TRBV5-4 CASSLAPLNEKLFF TGTGCCAGCAGCTTGGCTCCGTTAAATGAAAAACTGTTTTTT
TRBJ2-2 NA NA TRBV19 CASSPTVNTGELFF TGTGCCAGTAGTCCCACAGTAAACACCGGGGAGCTGTTTTTT
TRBJ2-1 TRBD2 NA TRBV11-3 CASSPLAGYNEQFF TGTGCCAGCAGCCCACTAGCGGGCTACAATGAGCAGTTCTTC
TRBJ1-3 TRBD1 NA TRBV11-2 CASSAGQSGNTIYF TGTGCCAGCAGCGCGGGACAGTCTGGAAACACCATATATTTT
TRBJ1-1 NA NA TRBV9 CASSGREAEAFF TGTGCCAGCAGCGGGCGGGAGGCTGAAGCTTTCTTT
TRBJ2-2 NA NA TRBV5-6 CASSFEAGLFGELFF TGTGCCAGCAGCTTTGAGGCCGGATTGTTCGGGGAGCTGTTTTTT
TRBJ2-1 NA NA TRBV15 CATSRDHIEQFF TGTGCCACCAGCAGAGACCACATTGAGCAGTTCTTC
TRBJ2-3 NA NA TRBV6-4 CASSVGRPADTQYF TGTGCCAGCAGTGTCGGCAGGCCCGCGGATACGCAGTATTTT
TRBJ2-3 NA NA TRBV5-1 CASSDTGSGAMQYF TGCGCCAGCAGCGATACAGGGTCGGGTGCTATGCAGTATTTT
TRBJ1-2 NA NA TRBV15 CATSRGAGDGYTF TGTGCCACCAGCAGAGGGGCAGGGGATGGCTACACCTTC
TRBJ1-1 NA NA TRBV4-1 CASSQDGRATEAFF TGCGCCAGCAGCCAAGATGGCAGGGCCACTGAAGCTTTCTTT
TRBJ1-1 NA NA TRBV6-1 CASRAGTYTEAFF TGTGCCAGCAGAGCAGGCACATACACTGAAGCTTTCTTT
TRBJ2-3 TRBD2 NA TRBV27 CASSFGLAGTDTQYF TGTGCCAGCAGTTTTGGACTAGCGGGCACAGATACGCAGTATTTT
TRBJ2-7 TRBD1 NA TRBV27 CASKVGQGASEQYF TGTGCCAGCAAGGTAGGACAGGGGGCAAGCGAGCAGTACTTC
TRBJ2-3 NA NA TRBV30 CAWTSPEDTSDTQYF TGTGCCTGGACCTCCCCGGAGGATACCTCAGATACGCAGTATTTT
TRBJ2-3 NA few TRBV5-1 CASSLISGRSSDTQYF TGCGCCAGCAGCTTGATTAGCGGCAGGTCCTCAGATACGCAGTATTTT
TRBJ2-1 TRBD2 NA TRBV30 CAWNPSGRSSFAFF TGTGCCTGGAACCCTAGCGGGCGTAGCAGTTTCGCTTTCTTC
TRBJ2-4 TRBD1 NA TRBV7-9 CASSFRDRENIQYF TGTGCCAGCAGCTTCCGGGACAGGGAGAACATTCAGTACTTC
TRBJ2-1 TRBD2 NA TRBV9 CASSVRAGGPYNEQFF TGTGCCAGCAGCGTTCGAGCGGGAGGGCCCTACAATGAGCAGTTCTTC
TRBJ2-7 NA NA TRBV27 CASSLRGSTYEQYF TGTGCCAGCAGTTTAAGGGGCTCCACCTACGAGCAGTACTTC